Listed here are 13 T cell receptor beta chains from one sample, sequenced in a study of radiation and T cells in renal cell carcinoma. Time point specified: baseline pretreatment blood. The treatment is: 15 Gy SBRT to primary tumor, nephrectomy 4 weeks later. Profiling relied on immunoSEQ multiplex PCR, and the TCRdb table lists in-frame clones only, not all of them. The data contain under 55,000 clones, roughly 83% of them singletons. The material sequenced was blood, taken from a patient whose treatment included radiotherapy and nephrectomy. These receptors originate from a woman aged 70-85 years with renal cell carcinoma.

In its sample, this clone was seen once. V is TRBV10-3 and J is TRBJ2-6, with a tentative D call TRBD2 (6 bases). V was clipped by 8 bases and J by 0 bases, with 8 bases between them. The length of the CDR3 is 14 residues. The germline V gene encodes CDR1 ENHRY and CDR2 SYGVKD. The CDR3 DNA is TGTGCCATCGGGGGGATCTCTGGGGCCAACGTCCTGACTTTC. Translation: CAIGGISGANVLTF.

The chain employs TRBV30 and TRBJ1-3; maybe TRBD1 (5 bases). The V gene's germline CDR1 is GTSNPN and CDR2 SVGIG (reference sequence). The V gene lost 1 base and the J gene lost 0 bases, with 16 bases spanning the gap. The CDR3 length is 17 residues. The CDR3 nucleotides read TGTGCCTGGAGTGGACCCGGGACGGCGCCCTCTGGAAACACCATATATTTT. Residues: CAWSGPGTAPSGNTIYF.

The chain employs TRBV7-8 and TRBJ2-1; 8 bases map to TRBD1. Germline lookup yields CDR1 SGHVS and CDR2 FQNEAQ. The CDR3 extends over 19 amino acids. J lost 5 bases, V lost 6 bases, and 21 bases had no gene match. The CDR3 sequence: CASSQGGTGFIQTHNEQFF. CDR3 nucleotides: TGTGCCAGCAGTCAGGGCGGGACAGGTTTCATTCAGACACACAATGAGCAGTTCTTC.

The chain employs TRBV19 and TRBJ2-7, with TRBD1 matching 8 bases. The germline V gene encodes CDR1 LNHDA and CDR2 SQIVND (reference sequence). Trimming removed 3 bases from V and 2 bases from J; junction bases left unmatched: 6. The CDR3 runs 15 residues. The CDR3 spells CASSMRDRFTYEQYF. In nucleotides, the CDR3 is TGTGCCAGTAGTATGCGGGACAGGTTCACCTACGAGCAGTACTTC.

The chain uses TRBV5-5 and TRBJ2-2; 7 positions match TRBD1. This CDR3 is 17 amino acids long. The junction had 11 bases not matched to a gene; V was cut back by 2 bases and J by 4 bases. Germline V gene data show CDR1 as SGHKS and CDR2 as YYEKEE (reference sequence). The CDR3 loop reads CASSLWFYRGGTGELFF. The CDR3 nucleotides are TGTGCCAGCAGCTTATGGTTCTACAGGGGTGGCACCGGGGAGCTGTTTTTT.

This sequence joins TRBV15 and TRBJ2-7; D might be TRBD2 (5 bases). CDR1 and CDR2 from the germline V gene are LNHNV and YYDKDF (reference sequence). Trimming pared 3 bases from V and 0 bases from J, leaving 12 bases between. The CDR3 extends over 15 amino acids. CDR3 in amino acids: CATSRGSTSSYEQYF. The CDR3 DNA reads as TGTGCCACCAGCAGGGGGAGCACTAGCTCCTACGAGCAGTACTTC.

This chain links TRBV2 with TRBJ2-2; the match to TRBD2 covers 11 bases. In germline, CDR1 is SNHLY, CDR2 FYNNEI. The CDR3 consists of 15 residues. V dropped 5 bases and J dropped 6; count of bases not matched to a gene: 5. CDR3 in amino acids: CASSFSGGASGELFF. The DNA of the CDR3 is TGTGCCAGCAGTTTTAGCGGGGGGGCGTCCGGGGAGCTGTTTTTT.

The rearrangement uses TRBV2 and TRBJ1-5, with D possibly TRBD1 on 6 matching bases. Trimming removed 5 bases at V and 6 bases at J, with 11 bases between. Germline assignment: CDR1 SNHLY and CDR2 FYNNEI. CDR3 size: 13 residues. CDR3 residues: CASSYRVGQPQHF. The CDR3 nucleotides are TGTGCCAGCAGTTACAGGGTAGGTCAGCCCCAGCATTTT.

V and J are TRBV4-1 and TRBJ1-1; tentative D call: TRBD1 (6 bases). CDR1 and CDR2 from the germline V gene are MGHRA and YSYEKL. The V end was cut by 0 bases, the J end by 4 bases, with 21 bases between. This CDR3 contains 18 residues. The CDR3 region is CASSQDSPRNRAGTEAFF. The DNA of the CDR3 is TGCGCCAGCAGCCAAGATTCCCCCCGGAACAGGGCGGGCACTGAAGCTTTCTTT.

This clone was counted between two and nine times. The gene calls are TRBV30 and TRBJ2-7; D is unclear. Germline-derived CDR1 and CDR2 are GTSNPN and SVGIG (reference sequence). The V end lost 3 bases, the J end lost 5 bases, and 11 bases lay between the germline ends. CDR3 length: 12 residues. The CDR3 coding sequence is TGTGCCTGGAGGGGCTTTTGGAACGAGCAGTACTTC. Protein product: CAWRGFWNEQYF.

The chain uses TRBV1 and TRBJ2-1. TRBV1 is annotated as a pseudogene. There are 11 residues in the CDR3. DNA of the CDR3: TGCACCAGCAGCCAAGCCCCTGAGCAGTTCTTC. It specifies CTSSQAPEQFF.

This clone was picked up a small number of times. This chain joins TRBV21-1 and TRBJ2-1; the DNA was not compared with TRBD2, the D call given in the table. TRBV21-1 is recorded as a pseudogene. The CDR3 runs to 15 residues. In DNA, the CDR3 is TGTGCCAGCAGCAAAGGTACTAGCGGAGACAATGAGCAGTTCTTC. Its translation is CASSKGTSGDNEQFF.

The chain couples TRBV4-1 to TRBJ2-3; perhaps TRBD1 as D (6 bases). The CDR3 has 17 amino acids. Trimming removed 7 bases at V and 0 bases at J, with 20 bases between. Germline V CDR1 and CDR2: MGHRA, YSYEKL. The CDR3 DNA reads as TGCGCCAGCACCTCGAATGGCGACAGGCTTAGCACAGATACGCAGTATTTT. It translates to CASTSNGDRLSTDTQYF.